This T cell receptor (beta chain) was observed in a study of cytomegalovirus exposure and HLA in healthy donors. General study findings and limits: One later analysis reportedly identified an Asian-associated ancestry cluster that showed fewer N-insertions than the roughly 700-donor mean.

In its sample, this clone was seen a few times. Its antigen is not identified. The study ran its PCR with 60 Vbeta and 13 Jbeta primers. The data were produced by immunoSEQ multiplex PCR, yet TCRdb's version contains in-frame clones alone and is incomplete. The sample has about 100,000 clones, about four fifths seen once; the top ten hold approximately 2%. The germline V gene encodes CDR1 ENHRY and CDR2 SYGVKD. The CDR3 consists of 14 residues. Trimming stripped 10 bases from V and 0 bases from J, with 12 bases between. The clonotype was recovered from a woman aged 40-49 years in good health and CMV-seronegative. The sample taken for sequencing was PBMCs. The rearrangement links TRBV10-3 to TRBJ1-4; weak D call: TRBD1 (5 bases). CDR3 sequence reads: CATTTEPTNEKLFF. CDR3 DNA sequence: TGTGCCACGACGACAGAACCAACTAATGAAAAACTGTTTTTT.